The 17 T cell receptor beta chains below were found in one sample sequenced in a study of shared clonotypes between healthy human individuals. Generated by immunoSEQ multiplex PCR, the TCRdb table keeps only in-frame clones and is missing some. Of roughly 2.2 million clones in the sample, over 85% were seen once. The sequencing sample was made of naive CD4+ T cells from PBMCs. This sample's subset: CD45RA+ positively selected. The receptors here all came from a man aged 18 to 35 in good health. Some clones in this sample may be carry-over from other donors' samples.

This clone has just a few counts. V usage is TRBV7-3 and J usage is TRBJ1-1, with 7 positions matching TRBD1. V shed 1 base, J shed 1 base, and the junction held 6 bases outside the gene matches. Germline CDR1 is SGHTA and CDR2 is FQGTGA. The CDR3 has 16 residues. CDR3 in amino acids: CASSLMSRTGNTEAFF. The DNA of the CDR3 is TGTGCCAGCAGCTTAATGTCTCGGACAGGGAACACTGAAGCTTTCTTT. Using reference TRBV7-3 and TRBJ1-1 for the parts outside the CDR3, the full variable domain is GAGVSQTPSNKVTEKGKYVELRCDPISGHTALYWYRQSLGQGPEFLIYFQGTGAADDSGLPNDRFFAVRPEGSVSTLKIQRTERGDSAVYLCASSLMSRTGNTEAFFGQGTRLTVV.

V gene TRBV7-3 combines with J gene TRBJ1-1; D unclear. Looked up from germline, CDR1 is SGHTA and CDR2 is FQGTGA. The length of the CDR3 is 14 residues. V shed 4 bases and J shed 7 bases, with 16 bases lying between them. The CDR3 DNA reads as TGTGCCAGCAGCTCCCTAGTCTGGCCTTTTGAAGCTTTCTTT. Protein product: CASSSLVWPFEAFF.

This clone was counted a single time. The chain uses TRBV9 and TRBJ1-1; D possibly corresponds to TRBD1 (6 bases). This CDR3 is built from 15 residues. Trimming took off 1 base at V and 2 bases at J, with 12 bases between the two ends. Germline CDR1 reads SGDLS; CDR2 reads YYNGEE. Written as DNA, the CDR3 is TGTGCCAGCAGCGTACTCGGACAGATTAACACTGAAGCTTTCTTT. Translation: CASSVLGQINTEAFF.

This rearrangement joins TRBV4-1 to TRBJ2-1, with 9 bases lining up with TRBD1. The CDR3 spans 17 residues. Trimming took 2 bases from V and 6 from J; bases not matched to a gene: 11. In germline, CDR1 is MGHRA, CDR2 YSYEKL. The CDR3 region has the DNA TGCGCCAGCAGCCAACCGATGGGACAGGGATGGGGCAATGAGCAGTTCTTC. Translation: CASSQPMGQGWGNEQFF.

The chain recombines TRBV6-1 with TRBJ2-7, with 9 bases matching TRBD2. In germline, CDR1 is MNHNS, CDR2 SASEGT. The CDR3 contains 12 residues. Losses at the gene ends were 9 bases for V and 3 bases for J; bases not matched to a gene: 3. The CDR3 DNA reads as TGTGCCAGTGAGACTAGCGGCTACGAGCAGTACTTC. Residues: CASETSGYEQYF.

V usage is TRBV5-6 and J usage is TRBJ2-7; 9 nucleotides agree with TRBD1. V trimming: 3 bases; J trimming: 7 bases; junction bases outside the gene matches: 5. This CDR3 region has 13 residues. Germline lookup yields CDR1 SGHDT and CDR2 YYEEEE. CDR3 DNA sequence: TGTGCCAGCAGCTCGTACAGGGGGCTTGAGCAGTACTTC. Translation gives CASSSYRGLEQYF. The full variable domain, in which reference TRBV5-6 and TRBJ2-7 provide the parts outside the CDR3, is DAGVTQSPTHLIKTRGQQVTLRCSPKSGHDTVSWYQQALGQGPQFIFQYYEEEERQRGNFPDRFSGHQFPNYSSELNVNALLLGDSALYLCASSSYRGLEQYFGPGTRLTVT.

Comment on this clone: The same CDR3 arises from other DNA sequences in this sample as well. The chain is built from TRBV9 and TRBJ2-6; D call uncertain. Germline V lookup: CDR1 SGDLS, CDR2 YYNGEE. Trimming removed 0 bases at V and 1 base at J, with 2 bases between. The CDR3 has 14 residues. The CDR3 bases are TGTGCCAGCAGCGTAGTATCTGGGGCCAACGTCCTGACTTTC. It codes for CASSVVSGANVLTF.

The gene calls are TRBV6-1 and TRBJ2-7; 10 positions match TRBD2. V shed 11 bases and J 1 base; nucleotides not matched to a gene: 11. Germline V gene sequence: CDR1 MNHNS, CDR2 SASEGT. The CDR3 is 15 amino acids. The CDR3 sequence: CASQVLAGESYEQYF. As DNA, the CDR3 is TGTGCCTCACAGGTTCTAGCGGGAGAATCCTACGAGCAGTACTTC.

The rearrangement links TRBV7-3 to TRBJ2-3; D not certain. The germline gives CDR1 SGHTA, CDR2 FQGTGA. There are 15 residues in the CDR3. V was shortened by 4 bases and J by 0 bases, with 11 bases between the two germline ends. The chain's CDR3 is CASSSTTRSTDTQYF. The CDR3 nucleotides read TGTGCCAGCAGCTCAACTACGCGTAGCACAGATACGCAGTATTTT.

The chain employs TRBV11-3 and TRBJ2-1; D remains unclear. Looked up from germline, CDR1 is SGHNT and CDR2 is YENEEA. Trimming removed 8 bases at V and 6 bases at J, with 11 bases between. This CDR3 contains 12 residues. As DNA, the CDR3 is TGTGCCAGCGCGAATGCCGGCAATGAGCAGTTCTTC. As protein: CASANAGNEQFF.

For the CDR3, the DNA is TGCGCCAGCAGCTTGCTGGGGGTCTCCTACAATGAGCAGTTCTTC. Translated: CASSLLGVSYNEQFF. The J gene is TRBJ2-1, the V gene TRBV5-1, with D perhaps being TRBD1 or TRBD2 (5 bases each). Per the germline V gene, CDR1 is SGHRS and CDR2 is YFSETQ. Deletions cut 1 base from V and 0 bases from J, with 8 bases between. This CDR3 has 15 amino acids.

There are a few counts of this clone. This sequence joins TRBV11-2 and TRBJ1-1, with no clear D. CDR3 length: 11 residues. V was cut by 5 bases and J by 6 bases, with 7 bases left in between. In germline, CDR1 is SGHAT, CDR2 FQNNGV. The DNA for the CDR3 is TGTGCCAGCAGCCCCTTCTCTGAAGCTTTCTTT. Translation gives CASSPFSEAFF.

The chain recombines TRBV6-1 with TRBJ2-7; D gene unclear. Germline V gives CDR1 MNHNS, CDR2 SASEGT. V gave up 4 bases and J gave up 2 bases, with 12 bases separating them. The CDR3 runs to 14 residues. The CDR3: CASSAGVWAYEQYF. As DNA, the CDR3 is TGTGCCAGCAGTGCCGGTGTTTGGGCCTACGAGCAGTACTTC.

V usage is TRBV5-1 and J usage is TRBJ2-7, with TRBD1 matching 9 bases. V lost 4 bases, J lost 7 bases, and 18 bases stayed unmatched. CDR1 is SGHRS and CDR2 is YFSETQ in the germline V gene. The CDR3 contains 17 residues. CDR3 bases: TGCGCCAGCAGCGCCGGGACAGGGAGCGTCGTTTCTACAGAGCAGTACTTC. Translating gives CASSAGTGSVVSTEQYF.

With regard to this clone: Other DNA sequences in this specimen translate into the identical CDR3. The J gene is TRBJ2-3, the V gene TRBV5-1; a possible D gene is TRBD1 (5 bases). This CDR3 is 13 amino acids long. CDR1 is SGHRS, CDR2 YFSETQ, per germline. Trimming pared 3 bases from V and 5 bases from J, leaving 10 bases between. This CDR3 is CASSSGRGDTQYF. CDR3 in DNA: TGCGCCAGCAGCTCCGGAAGGGGAGATACGCAGTATTTT.

A word on this clone: Other nucleotide sequences in the sample specify the same CDR3. CDR3 bases: TGTGCCAGCTCACCACCGAGCGGGAGGAGCACAGATACGCAGTATTTT. Translation: CASSPPSGRSTDTQYF. The chain combines TRBV18 with TRBJ2-3; 9 bases match TRBD2. The germline gives CDR1 KGHSH, CDR2 LQKENI. This CDR3 comprises 16 residues. The V and J ends lost 0 bases and 0 bases, in that order; junction bases with no gene match: 1. The full variable domain, with the rest looked up from reference TRBV18 and TRBJ2-3, is NAGVMQNPRHLVRRRGQEARLRCSPMKGHSHVYWYRQLPEEGLKFMVYLQKENIIDESGMPKERFSAEFPKEGPSILRIQQVVRGDSAAYFCASSPPSGRSTDTQYFGPGTRLTVL.

The rearrangement joins TRBV5-1 to TRBJ2-7; TRBD2 matches 10 bases. Germline CDR1 SGHRS, CDR2 YFSETQ. The J segment lost 0 bases and the V segment lost 0 bases, leaving 3 bases of the junction unmatched. CDR3 length: 16 residues. CDR3 DNA sequence: TGCGCCAGCAGCTTGGGGCTAGCGGGAGCCTCCTACGAGCAGTACTTC. Its protein product is CASSLGLAGASYEQYF.